The entry that follows covers one T cell receptor beta chain sequence. The sample originates from a study of control samples from healthy donors and cancer patients. Assay: immunoSEQ multiplex PCR; the TCRdb copy retains only in-frame clones and omits some. The sample yields 400,000 to 500,000 clones, over 75% seen once. Germline V lookup: CDR1 MGHRA, CDR2 YSYEKL. V was pared by 2 bases and J by 2 bases, with 8 bases of the junction left unmatched. CDR3 length: 16 amino acids. The V gene is TRBV4-1, the J gene TRBJ1-1, with 7 bases that match TRBD1. The TCR sequence derives from a middle-aged man with head and neck cancer. The sample consisted of PBMCs. Here the CDR3 reads CASSQIEGAINTEAFF. DNA of the CDR3: TGCGCCAGCAGCCAAATAGAGGGGGCGATTAACACTGAAGCTTTCTTT.